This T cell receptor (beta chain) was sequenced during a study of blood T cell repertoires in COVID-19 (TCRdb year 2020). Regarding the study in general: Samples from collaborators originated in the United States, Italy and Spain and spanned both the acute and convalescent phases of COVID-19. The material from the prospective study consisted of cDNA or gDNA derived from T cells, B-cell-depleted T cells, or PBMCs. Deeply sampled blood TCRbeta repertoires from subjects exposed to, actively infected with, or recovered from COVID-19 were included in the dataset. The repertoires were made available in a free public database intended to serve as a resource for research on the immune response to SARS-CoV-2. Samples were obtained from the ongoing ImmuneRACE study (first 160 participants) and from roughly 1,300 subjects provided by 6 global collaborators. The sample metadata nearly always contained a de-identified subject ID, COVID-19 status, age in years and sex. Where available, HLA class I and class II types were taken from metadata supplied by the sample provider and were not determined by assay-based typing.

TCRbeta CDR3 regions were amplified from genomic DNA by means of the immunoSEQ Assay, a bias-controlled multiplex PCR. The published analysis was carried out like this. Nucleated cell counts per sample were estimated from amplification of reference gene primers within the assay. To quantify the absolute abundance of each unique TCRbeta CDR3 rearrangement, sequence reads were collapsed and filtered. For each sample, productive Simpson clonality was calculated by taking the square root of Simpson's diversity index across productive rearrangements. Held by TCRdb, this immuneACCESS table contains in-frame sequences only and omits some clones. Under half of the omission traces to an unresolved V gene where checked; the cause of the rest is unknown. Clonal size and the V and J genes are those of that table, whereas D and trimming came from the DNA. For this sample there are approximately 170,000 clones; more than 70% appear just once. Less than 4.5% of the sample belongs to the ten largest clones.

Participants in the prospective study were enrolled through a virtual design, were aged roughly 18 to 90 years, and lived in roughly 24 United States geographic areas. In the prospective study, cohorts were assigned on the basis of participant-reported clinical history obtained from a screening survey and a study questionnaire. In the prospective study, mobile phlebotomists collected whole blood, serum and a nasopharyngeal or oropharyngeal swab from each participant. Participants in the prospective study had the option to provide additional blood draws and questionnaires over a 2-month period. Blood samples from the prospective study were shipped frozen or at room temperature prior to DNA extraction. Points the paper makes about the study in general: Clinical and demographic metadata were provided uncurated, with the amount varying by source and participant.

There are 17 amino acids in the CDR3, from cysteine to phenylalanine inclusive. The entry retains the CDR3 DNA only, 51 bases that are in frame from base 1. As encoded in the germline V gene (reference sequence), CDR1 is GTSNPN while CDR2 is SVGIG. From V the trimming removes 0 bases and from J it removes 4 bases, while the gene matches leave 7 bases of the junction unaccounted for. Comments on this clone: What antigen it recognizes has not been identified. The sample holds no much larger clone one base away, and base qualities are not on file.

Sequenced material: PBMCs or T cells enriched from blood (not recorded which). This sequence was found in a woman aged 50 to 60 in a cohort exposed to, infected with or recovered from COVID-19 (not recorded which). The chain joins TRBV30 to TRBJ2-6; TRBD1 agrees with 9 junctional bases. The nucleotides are TGTGCCTGGAGTGTAGGACAGGGGTCGTTCGGGGCCAACGTCCTGACTTTC. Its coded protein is CAWSVGQGSFGANVLTF.